This T cell receptor (beta chain) is drawn from a study of blood T cell repertoires in COVID-19. At the level of the study: There were acute and convalescent COVID-19 samples, and they came from the United States, Italy and Spain. In each case, the material was cDNA or gDNA derived from T cells, B-cell-depleted T cells, or PBMCs.

As handled by the study authors: Estimated nucleated cell counts came from reference gene primer amplification. The data were produced by immunoSEQ multiplex PCR, yet TCRdb's version contains in-frame clones alone and is incomplete. V, J and clone size derive from that table, while D and trimming were established from the DNA sequence. The data contain about 150,000 clones, around 90% of them singletons. While infection was still active, Seattle patients were enrolled and then followed longitudinally. The specimen was peripheral blood. The sequence came from a human donor with COVID-19, enrolled during active disease. The donor label of this sample is uncertain.

The CDR3 region has the DNA TGTGCCAGCAGGGATAGGGGGCGCTGGGAGACCCAGTACTTC. Residues: CASRDRGRWETQYF. V usage is TRBV11-2 and J usage is TRBJ2-5; TRBD1 matches 7 bases. V lost 6 bases, J lost 5 bases, and 9 bases stayed unmatched. The CDR3 is made up of 14 amino acids. Germline-derived CDR1 and CDR2 are SGHAT and FQNNGV.